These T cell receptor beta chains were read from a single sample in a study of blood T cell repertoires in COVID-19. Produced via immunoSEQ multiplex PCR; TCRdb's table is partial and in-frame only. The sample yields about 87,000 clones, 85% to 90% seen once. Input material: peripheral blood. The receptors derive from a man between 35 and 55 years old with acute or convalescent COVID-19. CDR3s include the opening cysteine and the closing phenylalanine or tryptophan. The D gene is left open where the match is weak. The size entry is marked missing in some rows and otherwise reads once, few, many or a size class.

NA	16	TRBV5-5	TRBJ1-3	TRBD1	CAFGGTGQGSGNTIYF	TGTGCCTTCGGTGGTACTGGACAGGGCTCTGGAAACACCATATATTTT
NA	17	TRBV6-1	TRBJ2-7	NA	CASSENRGWAQSYEQYF	TGTGCCAGCAGTGAAAATCGGGGTTGGGCACAGTCCTACGAGCAGTACTTC
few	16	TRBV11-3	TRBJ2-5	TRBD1	CASSLSNTGGGETQYF	TGTGCCAGCAGCCTGAGTAATACAGGGGGCGGGGAGACCCAGTACTTC
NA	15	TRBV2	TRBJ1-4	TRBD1	CASSDGQGGGEKLFF	TGTGCCAGCAGTGACGGACAGGGAGGAGGGGAAAAACTGTTTTTT
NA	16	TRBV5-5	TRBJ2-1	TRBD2	CASSSLERGTYNEQFF	TGTGCCAGCAGCTCCCTAGAGCGGGGCACCTACAATGAGCAGTTCTTC
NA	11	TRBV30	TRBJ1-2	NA	CAWSSDYGYTF	TGTGCCTGGAGTTCGGACTATGGCTACACCTTC
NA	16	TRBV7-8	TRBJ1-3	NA	CASSLSVQVSGNTIYF	TGTGCCAGCAGCTTAAGTGTCCAGGTCTCTGGAAACACCATATATTTT
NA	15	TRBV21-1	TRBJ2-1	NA	CASSKEGAFPNEQFF	TGTGCCAGCAGCAAAGAAGGGGCGTTTCCCAATGAGCAGTTCTTC
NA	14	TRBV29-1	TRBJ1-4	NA	CSVGTGFIDEKLFF	TGCAGCGTTGGAACAGGTTTCATTGATGAAAAACTGTTTTTT
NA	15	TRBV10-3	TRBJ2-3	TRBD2	CATLAGTTGTDTQYF	TGTGCCACACTAGCGGGAACGACGGGCACAGATACGCAGTATTTT
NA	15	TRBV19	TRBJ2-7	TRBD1	CASTPDRVSSYEQYF	TGTGCCAGTACCCCGGACAGGGTAAGCTCCTACGAGCAGTACTTC
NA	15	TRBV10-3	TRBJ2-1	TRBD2	CAISGTSGGLAEQFF	TGTGCCATCAGTGGGACTAGCGGGGGGCTTGCTGAGCAGTTCTTC
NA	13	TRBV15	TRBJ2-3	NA	CATSRDFTDTQYF	TGTGCCACCAGCAGAGACTTCACAGATACGCAGTATTTT
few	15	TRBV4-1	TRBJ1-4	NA	CASSQVIATNEKLFF	TGCGCCAGCAGCCAAGTAATTGCAACTAATGAAAAACTGTTTTTT
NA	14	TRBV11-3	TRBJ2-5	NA	CASSRGGYQETQYF	TGTGCCAGCAGTAGGGGGGGGTACCAAGAGACCCAGTACTTC
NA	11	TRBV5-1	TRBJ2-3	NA	CASGAGDTQYF	TGCGCCAGCGGGGCCGGCGATACGCAGTATTTT
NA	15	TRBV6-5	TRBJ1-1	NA	CASSRTGTPNTEAFF	TGTGCCAGCAGTAGAACCGGGACACCAAACACTGAAGCTTTCTTT
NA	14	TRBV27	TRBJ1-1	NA	CASRGAGGPTEAFF	TGTGCCAGCAGGGGGGCAGGAGGCCCCACTGAAGCTTTCTTT
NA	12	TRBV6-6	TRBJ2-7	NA	CASSPSFNEQYF	TGTGCCAGCAGCCCCTCCTTTAACGAGCAGTACTTC
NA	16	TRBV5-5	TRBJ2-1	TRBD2	CASRRAGVQSYNEQFF	TGTGCCAGCAGGAGAGCGGGAGTACAGTCCTACAATGAGCAGTTCTTC
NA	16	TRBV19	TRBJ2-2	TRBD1	CASSIAGTGGTGELFF	TGTGCCAGTAGTATTGCGGGGACAGGGGGCACCGGGGAGCTGTTTTTT
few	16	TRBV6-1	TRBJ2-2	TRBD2	CASSEDSGIWAGELFF	TGTGCCAGCAGTGAAGATAGCGGGATATGGGCCGGGGAGCTGTTTTTT
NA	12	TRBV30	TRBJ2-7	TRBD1	CAWSVGGDEQYF	TGTGCCTGGAGTGTAGGGGGCGACGAGCAGTACTTC
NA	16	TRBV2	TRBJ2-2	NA	CASSGTSPRNTGELFF	TGTGCCAGCAGTGGGACTTCACCAAGGAACACCGGGGAGCTGTTTTTT
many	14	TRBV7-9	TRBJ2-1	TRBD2	CASSFSGRYNEQFF	TGTGCCAGCAGCTTCAGCGGGAGGTACAATGAGCAGTTCTTC
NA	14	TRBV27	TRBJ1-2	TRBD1	CASARGTGAYGYTF	TGTGCCAGCGCTCGAGGGACAGGGGCTTACGGCTACACCTTC
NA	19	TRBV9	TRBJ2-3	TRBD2	CASSVSLNPLAGRTDTQYF	TGTGCCAGCAGCGTATCCCTCAACCCCTTAGCGGGGCGGACAGATACGCAGTATTTT
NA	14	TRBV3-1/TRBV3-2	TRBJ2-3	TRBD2	CASSQGGVRRIQYF	TGTGCCAGCAGCCAGGGGGGGGTAAGGAGGATTCAGTATTTT
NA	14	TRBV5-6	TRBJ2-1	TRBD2	CASSLRGGQNEQFF	TGTGCCAGCAGCTTGCGGGGGGGCCAAAATGAGCAGTTCTTC
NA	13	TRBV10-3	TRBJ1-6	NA	CAIRDKEHSPLHF	TGTGCCATCAGGGACAAGGAGCATTCACCCCTCCACTTT
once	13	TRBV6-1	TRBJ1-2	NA	CASSEGHYYGYTF	TGTGCCAGCAGTGAGGGACACTACTATGGCTACACCTTC
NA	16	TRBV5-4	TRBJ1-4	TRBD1	CASSPDRDATNEKLFF	TGTGCCAGCAGCCCGGACAGGGACGCAACTAATGAAAAACTGTTTTTT
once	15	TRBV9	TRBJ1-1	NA	CASSPREGMNTEAFF	TGTGCCAGCAGCCCCCGCGAGGGTATGAACACTGAAGCTTTCTTT
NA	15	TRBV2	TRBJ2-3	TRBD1	CASNHRGAVTDTQYF	TGTGCCAGCAACCACAGGGGGGCTGTCACAGATACGCAGTATTTT
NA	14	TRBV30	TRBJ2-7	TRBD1	CAWSLDRGMYEQYF	TGTGCCTGGAGTCTCGACAGGGGTATGTACGAGCAGTACTTC
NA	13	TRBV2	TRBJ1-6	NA	CASRRGGGSPLHF	TGTGCCAGCAGGAGAGGGGGGGGCTCACCCCTCCACTTT
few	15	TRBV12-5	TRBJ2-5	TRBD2	CASLRERGRRETQYF	TGTGCTAGCCTGAGGGAGCGGGGGCGTAGGGAGACCCAGTACTTC
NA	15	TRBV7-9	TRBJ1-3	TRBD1	CASSFGQGSGNTIYF	TGTGCCAGCAGCTTCGGACAGGGGTCTGGAAACACCATATATTTT
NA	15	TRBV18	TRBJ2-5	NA	CASSPPSELQETQYF	TGTGCCAGCTCACCCCCTTCGGAGCTCCAAGAGACCCAGTACTTC
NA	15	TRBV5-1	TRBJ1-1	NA	CASSSGGGEVTEAFF	TGCGCCAGCAGCTCCGGGGGAGGGGAGGTCACTGAAGCTTTCTTT
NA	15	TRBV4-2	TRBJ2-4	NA	CASSQLGGQKNIQYF	TGTGCCAGCAGCCAATTGGGGGGGCAGAAAAACATTCAGTACTTC
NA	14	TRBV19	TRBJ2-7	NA	CATGRKDRVGEQYF	TGTGCCACCGGGAGGAAGGACAGGGTAGGAGAGCAGTACTTC
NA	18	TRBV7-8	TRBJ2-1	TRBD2	CASSRSPSGSLSYNEQFF	TGTGCCAGCAGCCGATCCCCTAGCGGGAGTCTCTCCTACAATGAGCAGTTCTTC